The 24 T cell receptor beta chains below all came from one sample that was sequenced in a study of cytomegalovirus exposure and HLA in healthy donors. A multiplex PCR was run with 60 Vbeta primers and 13 Jbeta primers. Here immunoSEQ multiplex PCR was the method, and the copy in TCRdb shows in-frame clones only, minus some. The data show 200,000 to 250,000 clones, with approximately 87% seen just once and around 1.2% held by the top ten. Sequenced: PBMCs. Receptors were obtained from a human donor in good health.

This sequence joins TRBV6-5 and TRBJ1-2; 9 bases line up with TRBD1. This CDR3 is 15 amino acids long. CDR1 is MNHEY, CDR2 SVGAGI, per germline. Trimming cost V 5 bases and J 8 bases; bases outside gene matches: 12. Here the CDR3 reads CASSLAAGTGNGYTF. CDR3 in DNA: TGTGCCAGCAGTCTCGCCGCGGGGACAGGGAACGGCTACACCTTC.

The rearrangement joins TRBV28 to TRBJ2-1; 14 bases align to TRBD2. This CDR3 has 16 amino acids. Germline CDR1 and CDR2: MDHEN and SYDVKM. Trimming took 5 bases from V and 8 from J; bases not matched to a gene: 8. CDR3 nucleotide sequence: TGTGCCAGCAGTCTCTCCGGGACTAGCGGGAGCTATGAGCAGTTCTTC. The encoded protein is CASSLSGTSGSYEQFF. The full variable domain, its missing parts supplied by reference TRBV28 and TRBJ2-1, is DVKVTQSSRYLVKRTGEKVFLECVQDMDHENMFWYRQDPGLGLRLIYFSYDVKMKEKGDIPEGYSVSREKKERFSLILESASTNQTSMYLCASSLSGTSGSYEQFFGPGTRLTVL.

V gene TRBV4-2 combines with J gene TRBJ1-1; tentative D call: TRBD1 (6 bases). Germline V gene data show CDR1 as LGHNA and CDR2 as YNFKEQ. The V end was cut by 0 bases, the J end by 0 bases, with 8 bases between. The CDR3 extends over 15 amino acids. The CDR3 nucleotides read TGTGCCAGCAGCCAAGATCCAGGGGTGAACACTGAAGCTTTCTTT. This gives the protein CASSQDPGVNTEAFF.

The chain combines TRBV6-4 with TRBJ2-1, with TRBD2 matching 9 bases. The length of the CDR3 is 15 residues. CDR1 and CDR2 (germline): MRHNA, SNTAGT. With 3 bases clipped from V and 2 bases from J, the junction kept 2 bases outside the gene matches. The CDR3 DNA reads TGTGCCAGCAGTGAGTCTAGCGGGACCTACAATGAGCAGTTCTTC. Its translation is CASSESSGTYNEQFF.

The V gene is TRBV27, the J gene TRBJ2-1; D possibly corresponds to TRBD2 (6 bases). The V gene's germline CDR1 is MNHEY and CDR2 SMNVEV (reference sequence). Trimming left V 6 bases short and J 7 bases short, with 13 bases between. This CDR3 contains 13 residues. CDR3 bases: TGTGCCAGCAGACGACCAGGAGGGAATGAGCAGTTCTTC. Its protein is CASRRPGGNEQFF.

V and J are TRBV5-5 and TRBJ1-5; D is possibly TRBD1 (5 bases). Germline CDR1 SGHKS, CDR2 YYEKEE (reference sequence). V was cut by 0 bases and J by 6 bases, with 25 bases left in between. The CDR3 is made up of 19 amino acids. CDR3 protein: CASSLAPTTPGEGGQPQHF. The CDR3 DNA follows: TGTGCCAGCAGCTTGGCCCCAACTACGCCGGGGGAAGGTGGTCAGCCCCAGCATTTT.

The chain is built from TRBV28 and TRBJ1-4; 9 bases are a match to TRBD1. The germline V gene has CDR1 MDHEN and CDR2 SYDVKM. The V gene end was trimmed by 9 bases and the J gene end by 5 bases; junction bases not matched to a gene: 10. CDR3 length: 15 residues. DNA for the CDR3: TGTGCCAGTTACAAGATAGGGACAGGGAATGAAAAACTGTTTTTT. It codes for CASYKIGTGNEKLFF.

The CDR3, as DNA: TGTGCCAGCAGCCAAGGGACTGTGACTGAAGCTTTCTTT. The encoded protein is CASSQGTVTEAFF. The chain employs TRBV14 and TRBJ1-1; D unresolved. The CDR3 covers 13 residues. Between the trimmed V and J ends, which lost 1 base and 5 bases, there was a span of 8 bases. Germline V gene sequence: CDR1 SGHDN, CDR2 FVKESK.

This rearrangement joins TRBV10-3 to TRBJ2-3, with TRBD1 matching 8 bases. With 2 bases clipped from V and 4 bases from J, the junction kept 11 bases outside the gene matches. Per the germline V gene, CDR1 is ENHRY and CDR2 is SYGVKD. The CDR3 is made up of 17 amino acids. The CDR3 region is CAISETRQGRTSDTQYF. The CDR3 DNA reads as TGTGCCATCAGTGAGACAAGACAGGGGCGGACGTCAGATACGCAGTATTTT.

J is TRBJ2-1 and V is TRBV2; TRBD2 agrees at 14 bases. V shed 6 bases, J shed 6 bases, and the junction held 4 bases outside the gene matches. Germline V gene data show CDR1 as SNHLY and CDR2 as FYNNEI. The CDR3 consists of 15 residues. For the CDR3, the DNA is TGTGCCAGCAGGGCCGGGACTAGCGGGAGCAATGAGCAGTTCTTC. It encodes CASRAGTSGSNEQFF.

This clone was observed a handful of times. The chain joins TRBV6-1 to TRBJ2-1, with TRBD2 identical over 11 bases. CDR3 length equals 17 residues. Germline values: CDR1 MNHNS, CDR2 SASEGT. Germline trimming cut 4 bases from V and 3 bases from J; bases unmatched to any gene: 8. The CDR3 is CASSGNSGTSGYNEQFF. CDR3 DNA: TGTGCCAGCAGTGGCAACTCCGGGACTAGCGGCTACAATGAGCAGTTCTTC.

J is TRBJ2-1 and V is TRBV11-2; the match to TRBD2 covers 14 bases. Losses at the gene ends were 6 bases for V and 8 bases for J; bases not matched to a gene: 12. The CDR3 is made up of 17 amino acids. Looked up from germline, CDR1 is SGHAT and CDR2 is FQNNGV. Written as DNA, the CDR3 is TGTGCCAGCAGGACAGGGACTAGCGGGAGAAGTTCGTATGAGCAGTTCTTC. Translating it yields CASRTGTSGRSSYEQFF. Full variable domain (rest looked up from reference TRBV11-2 and TRBJ2-1): EAGVAQSPRYKIIEKRQSVAFWCNPISGHATLYWYQQILGQGPKLLIQFQNNGVVDDSQLPKDRFSAERLKGVDSTLKIQPAKLEDSAVYLCASRTGTSGRSSYEQFFGPGTRLTVL.

CDR3 DNA: TGTGCCATCAGTGACCCTTTAGCGGGAAGAAGCTCTGGGGCCAACGTCCTGACTTTC. Translated: CAISDPLAGRSSGANVLTF. This sequence joins TRBV10-3 and TRBJ2-6; TRBD2 agrees at 8 bases. V gave up 3 bases and J gave up 0 bases; unmatched junction bases: 10. This CDR3 has 19 residues. Germline V gives CDR1 ENHRY, CDR2 SYGVKD.

The rearrangement links TRBV10-3 to TRBJ2-7; possibly TRBD1 for D (5 bases). CDR1 is ENHRY, CDR2 SYGVKD, per germline. V shed 6 bases and J shed 3 bases, with 15 bases lying between them. This CDR3 spans 14 amino acids. This chain's CDR3 is CAIRTAKGSYEQYF. In DNA form, the CDR3 reads TGTGCCATCAGGACAGCGAAGGGTAGCTACGAGCAGTACTTC.

The chain combines TRBV10-2 with TRBJ1-1, with 9 bases that match TRBD1. This CDR3 has 15 amino acids. Germline V gene data show CDR1 as WSHSY and CDR2 as SAAADI. The V segment lost 6 bases and the J segment 5 bases; nucleotides outside the gene matches: 10. This CDR3 reads CASRDTGGGRTEAFF. DNA of the CDR3: TGCGCCAGCAGGGACACAGGGGGCGGGAGGACTGAAGCTTTCTTT.

The J gene is TRBJ2-3, the V gene TRBV28; D is perhaps TRBD2 (5 bases). The germline V and J ends were trimmed by 10 bases and 9 bases, with 17 bases remaining between them. Germline V gene sequence: CDR1 MDHEN, CDR2 SYDVKM. This CDR3 has 12 amino acids. The CDR3 loop reads CATKGRGRTQYF. In DNA form, the CDR3 reads TGTGCCACAAAAGGACGGGGAAGGACGCAGTATTTT.

Turning to this clone: A junction end diverges from the germline sequence, so it may reflect a read error. The V gene is TRBV7-9, the J gene TRBJ2-5; D not resolved. The CDR3 contains 14 residues. CDR1 is SEHNR and CDR2 is FQNEAQ in the germline V gene (reference sequence). The CDR3 protein is CSSSLAPSQETQYF. The CDR3 coding sequence is TGTTCCAGCAGCTTAGCCCCGTCCCAAGAGACCCAGTACTTC.

The rearrangement uses TRBV4-1 and TRBJ2-1; D remains unclear. V was pared by 6 bases and J by 6 bases, with 9 bases between. CDR1 is MGHRA and CDR2 is YSYEKL in the germline V gene. The CDR3 runs 12 residues. This CDR3 is CASSRVRNEQFF. The CDR3 bases are TGCGCCAGCAGTCGAGTTCGCAATGAGCAGTTCTTC.

The chain combines TRBV28 with TRBJ1-1; D is possibly TRBD1 (5 bases). Trimming left V 1 base short and J 4 bases short, with 19 bases between. The length of the CDR3 is 17 residues. CDR1 is MDHEN and CDR2 is SYDVKM in the germline V gene. DNA for the CDR3: TGTGCCAGCAGTTTATATTTGGGAGGGGCGATTGGCACTGAAGCTTTCTTT. It yields the protein CASSLYLGGAIGTEAFF.

DNA for the CDR3: TGTGCCAGCAGCCCCGCAGGGGGCGTATCGAGCTACACCTTC. It is translated as CASSPAGGVSSYTF. The V gene is TRBV5-4, the J gene TRBJ1-2; 8 bases map to TRBD1. Germline-derived CDR1 and CDR2 are SGHNT and YYREEE (reference sequence). Germline trimming cut 4 bases from V and 9 bases from J; bases unmatched to any gene: 11. This CDR3 has 14 residues.

J is TRBJ2-1 and V is TRBV6-5; possibly TRBD2 for D (6 bases). Trimming took 6 bases from V and 9 from J, leaving 21 bases between them. CDR1 is MNHEY and CDR2 is SVGAGI in the germline V gene. The CDR3 totals 15 residues. CDR3 residues: CASRAPGLLTGEQFF. The CDR3 DNA is TGTGCCAGCAGGGCGCCGGGACTCCTCACGGGTGAGCAGTTCTTC.

The CDR3 loop is CASRPGQAYGYTF. DNA of the CDR3: TGTGCCAGCAGGCCGGGACAGGCCTATGGCTACACCTTC. V usage is TRBV2 and J usage is TRBJ1-2, with TRBD1 matching over 8 bases. The V gene end was trimmed by 6 bases and the J gene end by 4 bases; junction bases not matched to a gene: 4. Germline CDR1 is SNHLY and CDR2 is FYNNEI. This CDR3 has 13 amino acids.

The chain has TRBV5-4 and TRBJ2-1; 9 bases are shared with TRBD1. The CDR3 runs 14 residues. Germline values: CDR1 SGHNT, CDR2 YYREEE (reference sequence). J gave up 8 bases and V 2 bases, and 5 bases lay outside the gene matches. CDR3 nucleotide sequence: TGTGCCAGCAGCTTCGGACAGGGGAGGGATGAGCAGTTCTTC. Amino acids: CASSFGQGRDEQFF.

This clone was detected a few times. The DNA for the CDR3 is TGTGCCAGCAGTTTAGATAACGGGGGTGAAGAGACCCAGTACTTC. It encodes CASSLDNGGEETQYF. The rearrangement uses TRBV27 and TRBJ2-5, with TRBD2 as a possible D gene (6 bases). The germline V gene encodes CDR1 MNHEY and CDR2 SMNVEV (reference sequence). V was pared by 2 bases and J by 3 bases, with 13 bases between. The CDR3 sequence is 15 residues long.